These 24 T cell receptor beta chains were sequenced from one sample in a study of metastatic and nonmetastatic thyroid tumors. TCRdb re-processed the PCR reads through MiXCR. The sample records tens of thousands of clones, around a fifth being singletons. Thyroid surgery was performed in patients who had received no treatment beforehand. Sequenced: blood. These receptors were collected from a female donor with papillary thyroid cancer or a benign thyroid nodule (not recorded which). Some clones in this sample may be carry-over from other donors' samples.

This clone has only a few counts. The chain uses TRBV30 and TRBJ2-7; no reliable D call. V lost 5 bases to trimming and J lost 3 bases, with 11 bases between them. The germline V gene has CDR1 GTSNPN and CDR2 SVGIG (reference sequence). The CDR3 contains 12 residues. CDR3 coding DNA: TGTGCCTGGGTGCGTTTGGGCTACGAGCAGTACTTC. This encodes CAWVRLGYEQYF.

This sequence joins TRBV6-1 and TRBJ1-1, with D unclear. The V end was cut by 5 bases, the J end by 11 bases, with 27 bases between. Germline CDR1 is MNHNS and CDR2 is SASEGT. The CDR3 runs to 16 residues. CDR3 sequence: CASSFRMLRDWATAFF. The DNA for the CDR3 is TGTGCCAGCAGTTTCCGTATGTTGAGGGATTGGGCTACGGCTTTCTTT.

This clone was counted at least ten times. The junction does not match germline at one end; this may be a read error. The rearrangement joins TRBV2 to TRBJ2-3, with 7 bases matching TRBD1. The length of the CDR3 is 14 residues. In germline, CDR1 is SNHLY, CDR2 FYNNEI. Here the CDR3 reads CTSRPTPRGDTQYF. The DNA for the CDR3 is TGTACCAGCAGGCCGACTCCCAGGGGGGATACGCAGTATTTT.

Notes on this clone: At one of its ends the junction is not consistent with the germline gene, which may arise from a read error. The rearrangement links TRBV6-9 to TRBJ2-1, with a weak D call TRBD2 (7 bases). This CDR3 has 12 amino acids. The V gene's germline CDR1 is MNHGY and CDR2 SVAAGI. The DNA of the CDR3 is TGCGCCAGAGTGCGGGGGCGCTACAAGCAGTTCTTC. Translation gives CARVRGRYKQFF.

The chain has TRBV15 and TRBJ2-1, with 11 bases aligning to TRBD1. Germline V gene data show CDR1 as LNHNV and CDR2 as YYDKDF (reference sequence). The V gene end was trimmed by 3 bases and the J gene end by 9 bases; junction bases not matched to a gene: 10. This CDR3 is built from 16 residues. CDR3 residues: CATSSFLGQGASEQFF. The CDR3 nucleotides are TGTGCCACCAGCAGTTTCCTTGGACAGGGGGCTAGTGAGCAGTTCTTC.

The V gene is TRBV19, the J gene TRBJ2-1; D may be TRBD2 (6 bases). The CDR3 runs 15 residues. Germline CDR1 is LNHDA and CDR2 is SQIVND (reference sequence). V gave up 5 bases and J gave up 7 bases, with 18 bases separating them. This CDR3 is CASSYLAPLGNEQFF. The CDR3 coding sequence is TGTGCCAGTAGTTACCTAGCGCCCCTCGGGAATGAGCAGTTCTTC. Full variable domain (rest looked up from reference TRBV19 and TRBJ2-1): DGGITQSPKYLFRKEGQNVTLSCEQNLNHDAMYWYRQDPGQGLRLIYYSQIVNDFQKGDIAEGYSVSREKKESFPLTVTSAQKNPTAFYLCASSYLAPLGNEQFFGPGTRLTVL.

This clone was counted many times. V and J are TRBV3-1 and TRBJ2-7; D perhaps matches TRBD1 (5 bases). Germline V gene lookup returns CDR1 LGHDT and CDR2 YNNKEL (reference sequence). The CDR3 sequence is 13 residues long. The germline V and J ends were trimmed by 6 bases and 6 bases, with 15 bases remaining between them. The CDR3 DNA reads as TGTGCCAGCAGTCACAGAGGCAGGGCCGAGCAGTACTTC. Translation: CASSHRGRAEQYF.

This clone has more than one count but fewer than ten. The rearrangement uses TRBV6-1 and TRBJ2-1, with D perhaps matching TRBD1 (6 bases). The germline gives CDR1 MNHNS, CDR2 SASEGT. Trimming took 4 bases from V and 6 from J, leaving 16 bases between them. The CDR3 length is 15 residues. The CDR3 DNA reads as TGTGCCAGCAGTGGACGTACCAGGGGCTTCAATGAGCAGTTCTTC. It translates to CASSGRTRGFNEQFF.

This clone was counted many times. The V call is TRBV6-2 or TRBV6-3, the J call TRBJ2-3; TRBD2 aligns across 11 bases. This CDR3 contains 17 residues. With 7 bases clipped from V and 4 bases from J, the junction kept 13 bases outside the gene matches. Looked up from germline, CDR1 is MNHEY and CDR2 is SVGEGT. The CDR3, as DNA: TGTGCCAGCACCGAAAGACTAGCGGGACCCAAGGCAGATACGCAGTATTTT. Amino acid sequence: CASTERLAGPKADTQYF.

The chain has TRBV11-2 and TRBJ2-3; D ambiguous. Germline V gives CDR1 SGHAT, CDR2 FQNNGV. Between the trimmed V and J ends, which lost 0 bases and 10 bases, there was a span of 11 bases. This CDR3 has 13 amino acids. The CDR3 DNA sequence: TGTGCCAGCAGCTTAGATTGGCGTTCAGCGCAGTATTTT. Its translation is CASSLDWRSAQYF.

This chain connects TRBV20-1 to TRBJ2-1; 8 bases line up with TRBD2. V lost 6 bases to trimming and J lost 8 bases; unmatched junction nucleotides: 12. There are 14 residues in the CDR3. Germline-derived CDR1 and CDR2 are DFQATT and SNEGSKA (reference sequence). CDR3 sequence reads: CSAPGQREYYEQFF. In DNA, the CDR3 is TGCAGTGCCCCGGGCCAGCGGGAGTACTATGAGCAGTTCTTC.

This clone was detected only a few times. The rearrangement joins TRBV28 to TRBJ2-3; D ambiguous. The CDR3 length is 13 residues. Germline lookup yields CDR1 MDHEN and CDR2 SYDVKM. V shed 4 bases and J shed 6 bases, with 11 bases lying between them. The CDR3 DNA is TGTGCCAGCAGTTGGCAGTCCTTTGATACGCAGTATTTT. Its translation: CASSWQSFDTQYF.

This clone was found many times. V is TRBV6-1 and J is TRBJ2-5, with D possibly matching TRBD2 (6 bases). V was shortened by 6 bases and J by 1 base, with 15 bases between the two germline ends. Germline CDR1 and CDR2: MNHNS and SASEGT. CDR3 size: 15 residues. The DNA of the CDR3 is TGTGCCAGCAGCGCCCTCGGTAGCGGCCAAGAGACCCAGTACTTC. Protein product: CASSALGSGQETQYF.

The chain is built from TRBV7-8 and TRBJ2-5; the match to TRBD1 covers 10 bases. The CDR3 loop spans 17 amino acids. Germline V gene sequence: CDR1 SGHVS, CDR2 FQNEAQ. With 6 bases clipped from V and 2 bases from J, the junction kept 12 bases outside the gene matches. The CDR3: CASRFQRTGGRQETQYF. The CDR3 bases are TGTGCCAGCAGATTTCAACGGACAGGGGGTCGGCAAGAGACCCAGTACTTC.

This clone came up many times. The chain employs TRBV6-1 and TRBJ2-5; tentative D call: TRBD2 (5 bases). Trimming took 10 bases from V and 0 from J, leaving 12 bases between them. This CDR3 spans 13 amino acids. Germline V lookup: CDR1 MNHNS, CDR2 SASEGT. CDR3 residues: CATRAGNQETQYF. DNA for the CDR3: TGTGCCACCCGGGCGGGCAACCAAGAGACCCAGTACTTC.

Within the sample, this clone is medium-sized. The chain uses TRBV10-1 and TRBJ1-6, with unresolved D. Germline lookup yields CDR1 WNHNN and CDR2 SYGVQD (reference sequence). The CDR3 spans 12 residues. V lost 2 bases and J 8 bases, leaving 4 bases between the germline ends. The CDR3 DNA follows: TGCGCCAGCAGTGAGCTCGATTCACCCCTCCACTTT. This translates into CASSELDSPLHF.

This clone was recorded a few times. The same CDR3 can be traced to other DNA sequences in this sample. The genes are TRBV19 and TRBJ2-7; no reliable D call. Germline V gene sequence: CDR1 LNHDA, CDR2 SQIVND (reference sequence). The V end lost 6 bases, the J end lost 2 bases, and 14 bases lay between the germline ends. The length of the CDR3 is 14 residues. In DNA form, the CDR3 reads TGTGCCAGTAGCATTAGTGGCTTCACCTACGAGCAGTACTTC. Protein: CASSISGFTYEQYF.

The chain joins TRBV9 to TRBJ2-3; either TRBD1 or TRBD2 may fit D (5 bases each). The CDR3 runs to 14 residues. Trimming took off 2 bases at V and 6 bases at J, with 13 bases between the two ends. Germline V gene lookup returns CDR1 SGDLS and CDR2 YYNGEE. CDR3 loop: CASSVGQGADTQYF. In DNA form, the CDR3 reads TGTGCCAGCAGCGTCGGGCAGGGAGCGGATACGCAGTATTTT.

In its sample, this clone was seen many times. The chain combines TRBV30 with TRBJ1-1, with no clear D. The CDR3 length is 12 residues. Germline CDR1 is GTSNPN and CDR2 is SVGIG (reference sequence). The ends were cut back, 8 bases at V and 9 bases at J, with 19 bases in the middle. CDR3 sequence: CALTRESVKAFF. The CDR3 DNA reads as TGTGCCCTGACTAGGGAGTCTGTTAAAGCTTTCTTT.

V gene TRBV5-1 combines with J gene TRBJ2-2, with 9 nucleotides matching TRBD2. Trimming cost V 0 bases and J 5 bases; bases outside gene matches: 5. Germline CDR1 reads SGHRS; CDR2 reads YFSETQ. The CDR3 has 16 residues. This chain's CDR3 is CASSLGVAGVTGELFF. The CDR3 coding sequence is TGCGCCAGCAGCTTGGGCGTAGCGGGGGTGACCGGGGAGCTGTTTTTT. The full variable domain, in which reference TRBV5-1 and TRBJ2-2 provide the parts outside the CDR3, is KAGVTQTPRYLIKTRGQQVTLSCSPISGHRSVSWYQQTPGQGLQFLFEYFSETQRNKGNFPGRFSGRQFSNSRSEMNVSTLELGDSALYLCASSLGVAGVTGELFFGEGSRLTVL.

The chain carries TRBV28 and TRBJ1-3; possible D gene TRBD1, 6 bases. V shed 6 bases and J shed 8 bases, with 20 bases lying between them. CDR3 length equals 15 residues. The germline V gene encodes CDR1 MDHEN and CDR2 SYDVKM. CDR3 sequence: CASRPRDYEGDTIYF. The CDR3 nucleotides read TGTGCCAGCAGACCCCGGGATTACGAGGGGGACACCATATATTTT. Looking up the rest from reference TRBV28 and TRBJ1-3 gives the full variable domain: DVKVTQSSRYLVKRTGEKVFLECVQDMDHENMFWYRQDPGLGLRLIYFSYDVKMKEKGDIPEGYSVSREKKERFSLILESASTNQTSMYLCASRPRDYEGDTIYFGEGSWLTVV.

This clone came up a few times. The chain employs TRBV28 and TRBJ2-3; perhaps TRBD2 as D (7 bases). V was pared by 6 bases and J by 4 bases, with 14 bases between. This CDR3 is built from 14 residues. Germline CDR1 is MDHEN and CDR2 is SYDVKM. The CDR3 sequence: CASRLGGGADTQYF. In nucleotides, the CDR3 is TGTGCCAGCAGGCTGGGCGGGGGCGCAGATACGCAGTATTTT.

This clone was counted ten times or more. A single base separates this from a much larger clone, so it may be a read error. The CDR3 DNA reads as TGCAGTGCTAACAGCGGGGGCTCCTACAATGAGCAGTTCTTC. Amino acid sequence: CSANSGGSYNEQFF. The rearrangement links TRBV20-1 to TRBJ2-1, with 8 nucleotides matching TRBD2. Germline-derived CDR1 and CDR2 are DFQATT and SNEGSKA (reference sequence). The CDR3 extends over 14 amino acids. J lost 0 bases, V lost 4 bases, and 2 bases had no gene match.

This clone has a handful of counts. The chain uses TRBV2 and TRBJ2-5; TRBD2 might be the D (6 bases). Deletions cut 8 bases from V and 2 bases from J, with 9 bases between. Germline CDR1 is SNHLY and CDR2 is FYNNEI. This CDR3 comprises 12 residues. The CDR3 DNA reads TGTGCCAGCGGGCGGGAACAAGAGACCCAGTACTTC. Translated: CASGREQETQYF.